Below are 25 T cell receptor beta chains sequenced from a single sample in a study of CD8+ T cells in alopecia areata (dated by TCRdb to 2016 to 2019). The time point tag for this specimen amounts to: baseline before oral tofacitinib. Library prep was done by the immunoSEQ multiplex PCR assay. To provide template for TCR sequencing, every sample had RNA extracted and reverse transcribed into cDNA. TCRdb took this table from immuneACCESS and kept in-frame rearrangements with V and J called. Such tables lack part of the clones; where checked against another copy, unresolved V genes explain under half of the gap, and the rest is unexplained. This sample gives 110,000 to 150,000 clones in total; roughly 64% of them show up just once. About 6% of the sample is taken by the ten largest. The material was CD4+ T cells sorted from blood, obtained at week 0. These receptor sequences come from a human donor with alopecia areata.

In this sample, this clone turned up a few times. The V call is TRBV7-9, the J call TRBJ1-1, with TRBD1 as a possible D gene (5 bases). Trimming stripped 3 bases from V and 0 bases from J, with 8 bases between. CDR1 and CDR2 from the germline V gene are SEHNR and FQNEAQ (reference sequence). The CDR3 runs to 14 residues. CDR3 amino acids: CASSLTVMNTEAFF. The CDR3 nucleotides read TGTGCCAGCAGCTTGACAGTCATGAACACTGAAGCTTTCTTT.

Notes on this clone: Other DNA variants within this sample encode the same CDR3. The chain is built from TRBV7-2 and TRBJ2-1; D might be TRBD2 (5 bases). The germline CDR1 and CDR2 sequences are SGHTA and FQGNSA. The CDR3 spans 11 residues. Trimming removed 1 base from V and 10 bases from J, with 5 bases in between. This CDR3 is CASSLGGEQFF. The CDR3 DNA reads as TGTGCCAGCAGCTTAGGCGGGGAGCAGTTCTTC. Full variable domain (missing parts from reference TRBV7-2 and TRBJ2-1): GAGVSQSPSNKVTEKGKDVELRCDPISGHTALYWYRQSLGQGLEFLIYFQGNSAPDKSGLPSDRFSAERTGGSVSTLTIQRTQQEDSAVYLCASSLGGEQFFGPGTRLTVL.

This clone was counted only a few times. A read error may produce the germline difference seen at one junction end. The V call is TRBV4-2, the J call TRBJ2-4; tentative D call: TRBD2 (5 bases). Germline-derived CDR1 and CDR2 are LGHNA and YNFKEQ. CDR3 length: 13 amino acids. The CDR3 is CASSQDRKGLTRF. The CDR3 bases are TGTGCCAGCAGCCAAGATCGGAAAGGACTGACTCGGTTC.

The J gene is TRBJ2-7, the V gene TRBV5-1, with 8 bases lining up with TRBD1. The CDR3 runs to 21 residues. Germline V gene sequence: CDR1 SGHRS, CDR2 YFSETQ. The ends lost 5 bases at V and 1 base at J; junction bases unmatched: 26. Here the CDR3 reads CASRGPAASTPYQGASYEQYF. CDR3 nucleotides: TGCGCCAGCAGAGGGCCAGCAGCTTCTACCCCCTATCAGGGGGCATCCTACGAGCAGTACTTC.

CDR3 in DNA: TGCGCCAGCAGTTTAGACAGGAACACAGATACGCAGTATTTT. It yields the protein CASSLDRNTDTQYF. The chain combines TRBV5-1 with TRBJ2-3; D might be TRBD1 (6 bases). V lost 5 bases, J lost 2 bases, and 12 bases lay in between. From germline, CDR1 is SGHRS and CDR2 YFSETQ. The CDR3 loop spans 14 amino acids.

The rearrangement uses TRBV29-1 and TRBJ2-6; D perhaps matches TRBD2 (6 bases). Per germline, CDR1 SQVTM and CDR2 ANQGSEA. This CDR3 has 16 residues. Trimming removed 6 bases at V and 0 bases at J, with 15 bases between. CDR3: CSVTGGGSSGANVLTF. CDR3 sequence (DNA): TGCAGCGTCACCGGGGGAGGATCCTCTGGGGCCAACGTCCTGACTTTC.

This clone was seen more than once but under ten times. V is TRBV15 and J is TRBJ2-7, with 7 bases fitting TRBD1. Germline CDR1 is LNHNV and CDR2 is YYDKDF (reference sequence). V was clipped by 1 base and J by 3 bases; unmatched bases: 3. This CDR3 spans 14 amino acids. Written as DNA, the CDR3 is TGTGCCACCAGCAGAGGACAGGGTCTCTACGAGCAGTACTTC. Amino acid sequence: CATSRGQGLYEQYF. The full variable domain, in which reference TRBV15 and TRBJ2-7 provide the parts outside the CDR3, is DAMVIQNPRYQVTQFGKPVTLSCSQTLNHNVMYWYQQKSSQAPKLLFHYYDKDFNNEADTPDNFQSRRPNTSFCFLDIRSPGLGDTAMYLCATSRGQGLYEQYFGPGTRLTVT.

This clone turned up a few times. This sequence joins TRBV7-2 and TRBJ2-4; D unclear. Germline V gene sequence: CDR1 SGHTA, CDR2 FQGNSA. V gave up 4 bases and J gave up 3 bases, with 16 bases separating them. The CDR3 extends over 16 amino acids. CDR3 region: CASSSQAGWGKNIQYF. The CDR3 DNA sequence: TGTGCCAGCAGCTCCCAGGCTGGTTGGGGCAAAAACATTCAGTACTTC.

This chain's CDR3 is CASSFQRGNEQFF. For the CDR3, the DNA is TGTGCCAGCAGCTTTCAACGGGGGAATGAGCAGTTCTTC. J is TRBJ2-1 and V is TRBV13; the D gene is possibly TRBD2 (6 bases). V lost 3 bases and J 7 bases, leaving 10 bases between the germline ends. The V gene's germline CDR1 is PRHDT and CDR2 FYEKMQ (reference sequence). There are 13 residues in the CDR3. Using reference TRBV13 and TRBJ2-1 for the parts outside the CDR3, the full variable domain is AAGVIQSPRHLIKEKRETATLKCYPIPRHDTVYWYQQGPGQDPQFLISFYEKMQSDKGSIPDRFSAQQFSDYHSELNMSSLELGDSALYFCASSFQRGNEQFFGPGTRLTVL.

The V gene is TRBV5-4, the J gene TRBJ2-6, with TRBD1 as a possible D gene (5 bases). This CDR3 comprises 16 residues. Trimming took 0 bases from V and 0 from J, leaving 7 bases between them. The germline gives CDR1 SGHNT, CDR2 YYREEE (reference sequence). The CDR3 region is CASSLGQSSGANVLTF. Written as DNA, the CDR3 is TGTGCCAGCAGCTTGGGACAGTCCTCTGGGGCCAACGTCCTGACTTTC.

The CDR3 region is CSIKQSSGNTIYF. CDR3 bases: TGCAGCATCAAACAGAGCTCTGGAAACACCATATATTTT. The chain couples TRBV29-1 to TRBJ1-3; D unresolved. V lost 8 bases, J lost 0 bases, and 11 bases lay in between. Per germline, CDR1 SQVTM and CDR2 ANQGSEA. The CDR3 extends over 13 amino acids.

This chain joins TRBV5-1 and TRBJ2-7; D is uncertain. V lost 0 bases and J 3 bases, leaving 13 bases between the germline ends. The CDR3 runs 15 residues. CDR1 SGHRS and CDR2 YFSETQ come from the germline V gene. The CDR3 loop is CASSLARLSGYEQYF. The CDR3 DNA sequence: TGCGCCAGCAGCTTGGCCAGACTGAGTGGCTACGAGCAGTACTTC.

The genes are TRBV7-2 and TRBJ2-2, with a tentative D call TRBD2 (6 bases). Trimming left V 3 bases short and J 5 bases short, with 13 bases between. In germline, CDR1 is SGHTA, CDR2 FQGNSA. CDR3 length: 15 residues. CDR3 nucleotides: TGTGCCAGCAGCTTTAATTTGGCGGGGACCGGGGAGCTGTTTTTT. This codes for CASSFNLAGTGELFF.

This chain uses TRBV7-2 with TRBJ1-2; D unresolved. Germline CDR1 is SGHTA and CDR2 is FQGNSA. The CDR3 runs to 13 residues. Trimming took off 3 bases at V and 0 bases at J, with 5 bases between the two ends. CDR3 region: CASSFAANYGYTF. The CDR3 DNA reads as TGTGCCAGCAGCTTCGCAGCTAACTATGGCTACACCTTC.

This clone has just a few counts. This chain connects TRBV6-1 to TRBJ2-5; the match to TRBD2 covers 13 bases. V lost 5 bases and J lost 4; bases outside the gene matches: 4. Per the germline V gene, CDR1 is MNHNS and CDR2 is SASEGT. The length of the CDR3 is 15 residues. The CDR3 is CASSRLAGGGETQYF. The CDR3 nucleotides are TGTGCCAGCAGTCGACTAGCGGGGGGCGGAGAGACCCAGTACTTC.

The chain combines TRBV2 with TRBJ1-2; 7 bases match TRBD1. This CDR3 spans 14 amino acids. J gave up 8 bases and V 5 bases, and 11 bases lay outside the gene matches. Germline assignment: CDR1 SNHLY and CDR2 FYNNEI. CDR3 amino acids: CASSLDREVGGYTF. The CDR3 nucleotides read TGTGCCAGCAGTCTTGACAGGGAAGTTGGGGGCTACACCTTC.

The genes are TRBV29-1 and TRBJ2-1, with D hard to call. The V and J ends lost 1 base and 8 bases respectively, with 15 bases between them. CDR3 length: 14 residues. The germline V gene encodes CDR1 SQVTM and CDR2 ANQGSEA. The CDR3 loop is CSVEVFLRVHEQFF. The CDR3 bases are TGCAGCGTTGAAGTTTTTTTAAGGGTGCATGAGCAGTTCTTC.

The chain couples TRBV6-5 to TRBJ2-1; 15 bases are shared with TRBD2. J was trimmed by 9 bases and V by 1 base; bases with no gene match: 4. The length of the CDR3 is 16 residues. In germline, CDR1 is MNHEY, CDR2 SVGAGI. The CDR3 loop is CASSYLGLAGGGEQFF. The CDR3 coding sequence is TGTGCCAGCAGTTACTTGGGACTAGCGGGGGGAGGTGAGCAGTTCTTC.

The chain recombines TRBV4-3 with TRBJ2-1; 9 bases match TRBD2. CDR1 and CDR2 (germline): LGHNA, YSLEER. CDR3 size: 14 residues. V lost 0 bases to trimming and J lost 9 bases; unmatched junction nucleotides: 3. This chain's CDR3 is CASSQETSGLEQFF. Here the CDR3 DNA reads TGCGCCAGCAGCCAAGAGACTAGCGGCCTTGAGCAGTTCTTC.

This clone was picked up a small number of times. This chain links TRBV5-1 with TRBJ2-1, with a tentative D call TRBD1 (5 bases). Germline V gene sequence: CDR1 SGHRS, CDR2 YFSETQ. The germline V and J ends were trimmed by 0 bases and 7 bases, with 5 bases remaining between them. CDR3 length: 12 amino acids. The CDR3 DNA follows: TGCGCCAGCAGCTTGGACAGGAATGAGCAGTTCTTC. This translates into CASSLDRNEQFF.

The rearrangement links TRBV6-5 to TRBJ1-1; no reliable D call. Trimming shortened V by 6 bases and J by 3 bases, and 11 bases separated the two germline ends. Looked up from germline, CDR1 is MNHEY and CDR2 is SVGAGI. The CDR3 consists of 13 residues. CDR3 amino acids: CASRNSVDTEAFF. The CDR3 coding sequence is TGTGCCAGCAGGAATTCAGTGGACACTGAAGCTTTCTTT.

The chain has TRBV25-1 and TRBJ2-5, with 8 bases lining up with TRBD1. CDR3 length: 15 amino acids. CDR1 MGHDK and CDR2 SYGVNS come from the germline V gene. Trimming took 6 bases from V and 1 from J; bases not matched to a gene: 7. CDR3 amino acids: CASRNQGAPQETQYF. In DNA, the CDR3 is TGTGCCAGCAGAAATCAGGGGGCCCCCCAAGAGACCCAGTACTTC.

About this clone itself: Other DNA sequences in the same sample also yield this CDR3. The chain recombines TRBV6-5 with TRBJ1-2, with D perhaps TRBD1 (6 bases). The ends were cut back, 5 bases at V and 5 bases at J, with 9 bases in the middle. The CDR3 is 12 residues long. The germline CDR1 and CDR2 sequences are MNHEY and SVGAGI. CDR3 protein: CASSPTGYGYTF. The DNA of the CDR3 is TGTGCCAGCAGTCCTACAGGGTATGGCTACACCTTC.

The chain carries TRBV11-3 and TRBJ1-4; D is ambiguous. This CDR3 is built from 15 residues. The V gene lost 1 base and the J gene lost 1 base, with 7 bases spanning the gap. The germline V gene has CDR1 SGHNT and CDR2 YENEEA. The CDR3, as DNA: TGTGCCAGCAGCTTAGGAGTGGGAACTAATGAAAAACTGTTTTTT. Residues: CASSLGVGTNEKLFF.

This clone has just a few counts. The chain carries TRBV5-4 and TRBJ2-7; 13 positions agree with TRBD2. The CDR3 consists of 15 residues. Germline-derived CDR1 and CDR2 are SGHNT and YYREEE (reference sequence). V shed 5 bases and J 4 bases; nucleotides not matched to a gene: 6. This CDR3 is CASRAGTSGEYEQYF. The CDR3 DNA follows: TGTGCCAGCAGGGCCGGGACTAGCGGGGAATACGAGCAGTACTTC.